The next 11 T cell receptor beta chains were all read from a single sample in a study of T cells after yellow fever vaccination. TCRdb recomputed calls from the 5' RACE reads with MiXCR, one row per CDR3 protein. The sample lists around 100,000 distinct CDR3 sequences, approximately 8.4% seen once, with less than 30% in the top ten. Sample: CD8+ T cells sorted from PBMCs, taken 45 days after the yellow fever booster vaccination. The receptors derive from a man aged 30 to 39 who received the YFV17D yellow fever vaccine.

At least ten counts were recorded for this clonotype. The rearrangement uses TRBV10-1 and TRBJ2-2; 9 bases are shared with TRBD2. The CDR3 is 14 residues long. Germline CDR1 and CDR2: WNHNN and SYGVQD (reference sequence). The V and J ends lost 3 bases and 7 bases, in that order; junction bases with no gene match: 3. The chain's CDR3 is CASSEASGVGELFF. The CDR3 DNA sequence: TGCGCCAGCAGTGAAGCTAGCGGGGTCGGGGAGCTGTTTTTT.

This clonotype was counted ten times or more. This chain links TRBV7-2 with TRBJ2-7; D is unclear. The CDR3 has 12 residues. The ends were cut back, 4 bases at V and 1 base at J, with 5 bases in the middle. The germline V gene encodes CDR1 SGHTA and CDR2 FQGNSA. Here the CDR3 reads CASSYLSYEQYF. CDR3 bases: TGTGCCAGCAGCTACCTATCCTACGAGCAGTACTTC.

In its sample, this clonotype was seen many times. CDR3 nucleotide sequence: TGCGCCAGCAGCCCCGAGACGGACGAGCAGTACTTC. Protein product: CASSPETDEQYF. The genes are TRBV5-1 and TRBJ2-7; D unresolved. This CDR3 contains 12 residues. V lost 4 bases to trimming and J lost 5 bases, with 10 bases between them. Germline V lookup: CDR1 SGHRS, CDR2 YFSETQ.

This clonotype was seen a handful of times. The chain joins TRBV20-1 to TRBJ1-6; 12 nucleotides agree with TRBD1. CDR1 and CDR2 (germline): DFQATT, SNEGSKA (reference sequence). CDR3 length: 14 residues. V dropped 5 bases and J dropped 11; count of bases not matched to a gene: 7. As DNA, the CDR3 is TGCAGTGCTCCGGGACAGGGGGCCGCGGCACCCCTCCACTTT. Its protein is CSAPGQGAAAPLHF.

This clonotype was found many times. The chain has TRBV20-1 and TRBJ2-1; D unresolved. Germline assignment: CDR1 DFQATT and CDR2 SNEGSKA (reference sequence). Trimming stripped 0 bases from V and 10 bases from J, with 7 bases between. The CDR3 loop spans 11 amino acids. CDR3 in amino acids: CSAREGGEQFF. As DNA, the CDR3 is TGCAGTGCTAGAGAGGGTGGAGAGCAGTTCTTC.

This clonotype was seen repeatedly, ten times or more. The chain has TRBV6-2 or TRBV6-3 and TRBJ2-7; D ambiguous. Trimming cost V 4 bases and J 5 bases, with 12 bases left between them. CDR1 is MNHEY, CDR2 SVGEGT, per germline. The CDR3 has 13 residues. CDR3: CASSLTARHEQYF. The CDR3 DNA sequence: TGTGCCAGCAGTTTAACAGCGCGCCACGAGCAGTACTTC.

This clonotype appeared many times. The CDR3 spells CASAALGGTDTQYF. The CDR3 nucleotides read TGTGCCAGCGCTGCCCTCGGGGGCACAGATACGCAGTATTTT. The V and J genes are TRBV7-3 and TRBJ2-3, with D perhaps matching TRBD2 (5 bases). There are 14 residues in the CDR3. Trimming cost V 8 bases and J 1 base, with 13 bases left between them. Germline V gene lookup returns CDR1 SGHTA and CDR2 FQGTGA.

This clonotype has at least ten counts. This rearrangement joins TRBV6-1 to TRBJ1-5; D may be TRBD1 (5 bases). V was trimmed by 3 bases and J by 2 bases, leaving 8 bases between them. This CDR3 is built from 14 residues. Germline CDR1 MNHNS, CDR2 SASEGT. The CDR3 DNA reads TGTGCCAGCAGTGATACAGGAGGCAATCAGCCCCAGCATTTT. Translating gives CASSDTGGNQPQHF.

The table lists this clonotype with a few counts. This CDR3 is CAWSVAVHEQFF. CDR3 bases: TGTGCCTGGAGTGTGGCGGTTCATGAGCAGTTCTTC. This chain joins TRBV30 and TRBJ2-1; D is ambiguous. The CDR3 runs to 12 residues. Trimming stripped 0 bases from V and 8 bases from J, with 8 bases between. Germline values: CDR1 GTSNPN, CDR2 SVGIG (reference sequence).

This chain links TRBV29-1 with TRBJ2-1, with D possibly TRBD1 on 6 matching bases. This CDR3 region has 12 residues. V was trimmed by 6 bases and J by 3 bases, leaving 9 bases between them. From germline, CDR1 is SQVTM and CDR2 ANQGSEA. The CDR3 reads CSVRDNYNEQFF. The DNA of the CDR3 is TGCAGCGTCCGGGACAACTACAATGAGCAGTTCTTC.

The V and J genes are TRBV6-1 and TRBJ2-1, with a possible D match to TRBD2 (6 bases). The CDR3 totals 14 residues. Trimming removed 8 bases from V and 5 bases from J, with 16 bases in between. Looked up from germline, CDR1 is MNHNS and CDR2 is SASEGT. The CDR3 bases are TGTGCCAGCCCGGGGGACCCCGGGAACAATGAGCAGTTCTTC. This translates into CASPGDPGNNEQFF.